The rows below give T cell receptor beta chains drawn from one sample of a study of T cell responses to AZD1222 COVID-19 vaccine. The protocol was immunoSEQ multiplex PCR, while the TCRdb copy is restricted to in-frame clones and leaves out a portion. The data show some 99,000 clones, roughly 87% seen once. This specimen was peripheral blood, taken on day 0 of AZD1222 vaccination. These receptors were obtained from an adult in good health. CDR3s include the opening cysteine and the closing phenylalanine or tryptophan. D genes are given only for firm matches. For some rows the clone size is stated as once, few or many, or as a class when expanded; others skip it.

TRBJ2-5	-	TRBV11-2	-	CASSSGLMETQYF	TGTGCCAGCAGCTCCGGACTCATGGAGACCCAGTACTTC
TRBJ1-2	-	TRBV11-2	-	CASSSSDSNNYGYTF	TGTGCCAGCAGCTCATCGGACAGTAATAACTATGGCTACACCTTC
TRBJ2-6	-	TRBV10-3	-	CAISPFGLAGANVLTF	TGTGCCATCAGCCCTTTCGGGCTCGCTGGGGCCAACGTCCTGACTTTC
TRBJ1-2	TRBD1	TRBV27	-	CASSLQGGLYGYTF	TGTGCCAGCAGTTTACAGGGGGGCCTTTATGGCTACACCTTC
TRBJ2-1	-	TRBV11-2	-	CASSLVGDEQFF	TGTGCCAGCAGCTTAGTCGGTGATGAGCAGTTCTTC
TRBJ2-2	-	TRBV7-2	-	CASSATTTGELFF	TGTGCCAGCAGCGCGACTACAACCGGGGAGCTGTTTTTT
TRBJ1-1	-	TRBV29-1	-	CSVGKTGAGTEAFF	TGCAGCGTTGGCAAAACGGGGGCGGGCACTGAAGCTTTCTTT
TRBJ2-5	-	TRBV27	once	CASSFGGETQYF	TGTGCCAGCAGTTTCGGTGGAGAGACCCAGTACTTC
TRBJ1-2	TRBD1	TRBV19	-	CASSIGTGGPYGYTF	TGTGCCAGTAGTATCGGGACAGGGGGGCCCTACGGCTACACCTTC
TRBJ2-5	TRBD1	TRBV6-2/TRBV6-3	few	CASSPGTDTETQYF	TGTGCCAGCAGTCCCGGGACAGACACAGAGACCCAGTACTTC
TRBJ1-2	TRBD1	TRBV5-8	-	CASSLETGGLYGYTF	TGTGCCAGCAGCTTGGAGACAGGGGGGCTTTATGGCTACACCTTC
TRBJ1-4	-	TRBV9	-	CASSVRFGADEKLFF	TGTGCCAGCAGCGTAAGGTTCGGAGCCGATGAAAAACTGTTTTTT
TRBJ1-2	-	TRBV11-2	-	CASSLEGGGPYGYTF	TGTGCCAGCAGCTTAGAAGGGGGAGGGCCCTATGGCTACACCTTC
TRBJ1-2	-	TRBV10-1	-	CASSGKGPYGYTF	TGCGCCAGCAGTGGGAAGGGTCCCTATGGCTACACCTTC
TRBJ2-1	-	TRBV30	-	CAWSHNYNEQFF	TGTGCCTGGAGTCACAACTACAATGAGCAGTTCTTC
TRBJ2-7	-	TRBV18	-	CASSPGAGVTYEQYF	TGTGCCAGCTCACCCGGAGCCGGTGTCACCTACGAGCAGTACTTC
TRBJ2-3	TRBD2	TRBV6-5	-	CASSWTSGGEPDTQYF	TGTGCCAGCAGTTGGACTAGCGGGGGGGAGCCAGATACGCAGTATTTT
TRBJ1-6	-	TRBV21-1	-	CASSKPPTDRRCVGARPLHF	TGTGCCAGCAGCAAACCCCCGACAGATCGGAGGTGCGTGGGTGCTAGACCCCTCCACTTT
TRBJ2-1	TRBD1	TRBV7-2	-	CASSWRTGDNEQFF	TGTGCCAGCAGCTGGCGGACAGGAGACAATGAGCAGTTCTTC
TRBJ2-7	-	TRBV28	-	CASSFRQTPYEQYF	TGTGCCAGCAGTTTCCGACAGACGCCCTACGAGCAGTACTTC
TRBJ2-2	-	TRBV19	-	CASRRTANTGELFF	TGTGCCAGTAGAAGGACAGCGAACACCGGGGAGCTGTTTTTT
TRBJ1-2	-	TRBV6-1	-	CASSEGRSVGYTF	TGTGCCAGCAGTGAGGGACGGTCCGTAGGCTACACCTTC
TRBJ1-3	-	TRBV6-6	few	CASSYSAGSSGNTIYF	TGTGCCAGCAGTTACTCGGCGGGGAGCTCTGGAAACACCATATATTTT
TRBJ1-6	-	TRBV11-2	-	CASSLQQRNSPLHF	TGTGCCAGCAGCTTACAACAGCGTAATTCACCCCTCCACTTT
TRBJ2-7	TRBD1	TRBV10-2	-	CASSVDRGAYEQYF	TGCGCCAGCAGCGTGGACAGGGGGGCCTACGAGCAGTACTTC
TRBJ1-3	TRBD1	TRBV28	-	CATHGQGTAGNTIYF	TGTGCCACCCATGGACAGGGAACGGCTGGAAACACCATATATTTT
TRBJ2-1	-	TRBV10-3	-	CAISGVDFNGNEQFF	TGTGCCATCAGTGGGGTGGACTTTAATGGGAATGAGCAGTTCTTC
TRBJ2-3	-	TRBV30	-	CAWSGGSTDTQYF	TGTGCCTGGAGTGGAGGCAGCACAGATACGCAGTATTTT
TRBJ2-3	TRBD1	TRBV6-2/TRBV6-3	-	CASSRQGGTDTQYF	TGTGCCAGCAGTCGACAGGGCGGAACAGATACGCAGTATTTT
TRBJ1-1	-	TRBV5-1	-	CASQGLLNTEAFF	TGCGCCAGCCAGGGGCTCCTGAACACTGAAGCTTTCTTT
TRBJ1-3	-	TRBV28	-	CASSLIRGSFGNTIYF	TGTGCCAGCAGTTTGATCAGGGGAAGTTTTGGAAACACCATATATTTT
TRBJ1-1	TRBD1	TRBV28	-	CASSFRAGTGGLAFF	TGTGCCAGCAGTTTTCGGGCCGGGACAGGGGGCTTAGCTTTCTTT
TRBJ2-5	TRBD2	TRBV5-1	-	CASSKGLAGVTETQYF	TGCGCCAGCAGCAAGGGACTAGCGGGAGTTACAGAGACCCAGTACTTC
TRBJ2-3	-	TRBV10-3	-	CAIRPDPGMSTDTQYF	TGTGCCATCAGGCCAGACCCGGGGATGAGCACAGATACGCAGTATTTT
TRBJ2-6	-	TRBV16	-	CASSPSQGLLSGANVLTF	TGTGCCAGCAGCCCTTCGCAGGGCCTCCTCTCTGGGGCCAACGTCCTGACTTTC
TRBJ2-5	-	TRBV2	once	CASSADRVEETQYF	TGTGCCAGCAGTGCGGACAGAGTCGAAGAGACCCAGTACTTC
TRBJ1-4	-	TRBV4-2	-	CASTPTSKGEKLFF	TGTGCCAGCACCCCGACCAGTAAGGGTGAAAAACTGTTTTTT
TRBJ2-7	TRBD2	TRBV4-1	once	CASSQDWGTSGTTRGEQYF	TGCGCCAGCAGCCAAGATTGGGGGACTAGCGGGACAACCCGAGGGGAGCAGTACTTC
TRBJ2-1	-	TRBV5-1	-	CASSLPTISNEQFF	TGCGCCAGCAGCTTGCCTACTATTAGCAATGAGCAGTTCTTC